This T cell receptor beta chain was identified in a study of blood T cells in healthy people across ages. The authors ran a second PCR of 7 to 11 cycles using a sample-barcoded 5' primer and a J-beta primer mix. MiXCR was run by TCRdb on the 5' RACE reads, yielding one entry per CDR3 protein. The table includes roughly 2 million distinct CDR3 sequences, 49% detected once. This TCR came from a woman aged 40 to 49 in good health. The sample consisted of blood.

The CDR3 DNA reads as TGTGCCAGCAGTTTTTCGGGGCGCTGGTACTTC. Translation gives CASSFSGRWYF. This rearrangement joins TRBV28 to TRBJ2-4; the D gene could be TRBD1 or TRBD2 (5 bases each). The germline V and J ends were trimmed by 3 bases and 15 bases, with 12 bases remaining between them. Germline V gene sequence: CDR1 MDHEN, CDR2 SYDVKM. This CDR3 spans 11 amino acids.